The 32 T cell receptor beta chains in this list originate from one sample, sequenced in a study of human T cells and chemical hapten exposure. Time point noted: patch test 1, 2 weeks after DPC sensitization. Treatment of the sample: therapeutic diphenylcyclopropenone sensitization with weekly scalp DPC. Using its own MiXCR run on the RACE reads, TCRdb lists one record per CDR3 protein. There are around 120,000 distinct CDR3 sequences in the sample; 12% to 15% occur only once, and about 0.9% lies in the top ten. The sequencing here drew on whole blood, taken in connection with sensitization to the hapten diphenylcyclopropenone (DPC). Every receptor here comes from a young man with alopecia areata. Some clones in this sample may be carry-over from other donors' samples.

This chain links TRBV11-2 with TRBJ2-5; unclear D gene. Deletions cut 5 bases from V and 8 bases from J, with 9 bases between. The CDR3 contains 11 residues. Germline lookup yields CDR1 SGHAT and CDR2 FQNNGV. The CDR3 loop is CASSPGSTQYF. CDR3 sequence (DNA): TGTGCCAGCAGCCCAGGCTCAACCCAGTACTTC.

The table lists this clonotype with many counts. The CDR3 reads CASSSRGQGGTGELFF. CDR3 nucleotides: TGTGCCAGCAGCTCCCGCGGACAGGGCGGTACCGGGGAGCTGTTTTTT. This chain joins TRBV7-6 and TRBJ2-2; TRBD1 aligns across 8 bases. J was trimmed by 5 bases and V by 4 bases; bases with no gene match: 9. This CDR3 spans 16 amino acids. Germline CDR1 SGHVS, CDR2 FNYEAQ.

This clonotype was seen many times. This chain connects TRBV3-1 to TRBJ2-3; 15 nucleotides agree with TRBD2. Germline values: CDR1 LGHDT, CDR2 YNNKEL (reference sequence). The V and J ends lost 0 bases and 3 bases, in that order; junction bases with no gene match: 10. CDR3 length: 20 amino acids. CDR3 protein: CASSQDRGLAGGPETDTQYF. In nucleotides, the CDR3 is TGTGCCAGCAGCCAAGATCGTGGACTAGCGGGGGGGCCAGAAACAGATACGCAGTATTTT.

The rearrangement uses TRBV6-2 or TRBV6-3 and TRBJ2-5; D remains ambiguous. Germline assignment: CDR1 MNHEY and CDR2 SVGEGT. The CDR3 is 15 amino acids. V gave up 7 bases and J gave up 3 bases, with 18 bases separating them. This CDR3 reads CASTTPFAGEETQYF. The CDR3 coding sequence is TGTGCCAGCACCACACCATTCGCTGGGGAAGAGACCCAGTACTTC.

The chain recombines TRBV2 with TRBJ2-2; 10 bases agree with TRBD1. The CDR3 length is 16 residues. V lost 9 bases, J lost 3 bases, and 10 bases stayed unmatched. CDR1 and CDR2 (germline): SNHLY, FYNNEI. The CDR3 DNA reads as TGTGCCAGTAGGGACAGGGGAGGTCGGGACACCGGGGAGCTGTTTTTT. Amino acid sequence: CASRDRGGRDTGELFF.

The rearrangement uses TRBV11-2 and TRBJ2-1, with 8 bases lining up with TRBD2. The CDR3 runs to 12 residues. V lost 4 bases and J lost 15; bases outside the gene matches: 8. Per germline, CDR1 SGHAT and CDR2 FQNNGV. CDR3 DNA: TGTGCCAGCAGCTCTAACGGGGGGGCGATGTTCTTC. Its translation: CASSSNGGAMFF.

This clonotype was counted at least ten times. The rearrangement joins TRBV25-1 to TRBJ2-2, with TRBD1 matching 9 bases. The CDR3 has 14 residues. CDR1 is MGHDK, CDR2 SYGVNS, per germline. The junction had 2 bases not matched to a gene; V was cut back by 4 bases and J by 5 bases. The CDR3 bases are TGTGCCAGCAGTGGGGACAGGGAAACCGGGGAGCTGTTTTTT. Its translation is CASSGDRETGELFF.

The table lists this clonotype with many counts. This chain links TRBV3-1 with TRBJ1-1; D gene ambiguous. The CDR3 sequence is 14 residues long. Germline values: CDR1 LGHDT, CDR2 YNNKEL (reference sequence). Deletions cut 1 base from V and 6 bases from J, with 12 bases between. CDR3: CASSQVSVGAEAFF. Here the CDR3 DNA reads TGTGCCAGCAGCCAAGTTTCGGTGGGCGCTGAAGCTTTCTTT.

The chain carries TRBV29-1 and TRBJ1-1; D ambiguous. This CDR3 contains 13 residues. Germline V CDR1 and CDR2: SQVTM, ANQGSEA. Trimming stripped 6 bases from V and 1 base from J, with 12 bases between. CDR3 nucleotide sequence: TGCAGCGTCTACGGACGGACGAACACTGAAGCTTTCTTT. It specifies CSVYGRTNTEAFF. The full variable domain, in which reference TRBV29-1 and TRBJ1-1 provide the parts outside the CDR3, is SAVISQKPSRDICQRGTSLTIQCQVDSQVTMMFWYRQQPGQSLTLIATANQGSEATYESGFVIDKFPISRPNLTFSTLTVSNMSPEDSSIYLCSVYGRTNTEAFFGQGTRLTVV.

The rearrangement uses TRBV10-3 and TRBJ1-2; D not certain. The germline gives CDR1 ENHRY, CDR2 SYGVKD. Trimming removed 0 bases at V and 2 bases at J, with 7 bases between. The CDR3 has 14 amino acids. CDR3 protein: CAISESAGNYGYTF. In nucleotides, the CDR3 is TGTGCCATCAGTGAGTCGGCGGGAAACTATGGCTACACCTTC.

CDR3 sequence (DNA): TGTGCCAGCAGCCAATTTCTGGTCTCCACCTACGAGCAGTACTTC. It translates to CASSQFLVSTYEQYF. This rearrangement joins TRBV4-2 to TRBJ2-7; no clear D gene. The CDR3 runs to 15 residues. V lost 2 bases and J 2 bases, leaving 13 bases between the germline ends. Germline assignment: CDR1 LGHNA and CDR2 YNFKEQ.

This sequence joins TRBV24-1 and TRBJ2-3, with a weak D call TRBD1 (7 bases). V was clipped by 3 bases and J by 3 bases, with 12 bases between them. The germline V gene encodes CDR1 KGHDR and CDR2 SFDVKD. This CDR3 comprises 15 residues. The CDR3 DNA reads TGTGCCACCAGTGATACGACAGGGAGGACAGATACGCAGTATTTT. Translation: CATSDTTGRTDTQYF.

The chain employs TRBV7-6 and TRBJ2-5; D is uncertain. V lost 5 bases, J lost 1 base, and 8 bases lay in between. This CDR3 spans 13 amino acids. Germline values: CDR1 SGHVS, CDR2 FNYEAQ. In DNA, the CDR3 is TGTGCCAGCAGCATACTGGTCCAAGAGACCCAGTACTTC. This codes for CASSILVQETQYF.

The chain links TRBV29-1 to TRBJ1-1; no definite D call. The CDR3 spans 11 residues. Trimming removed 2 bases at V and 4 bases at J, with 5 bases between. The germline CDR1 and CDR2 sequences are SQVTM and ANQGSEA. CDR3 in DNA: TGCAGCGTTGAACGGATCACTGAAGCTTTCTTT. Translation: CSVERITEAFF.

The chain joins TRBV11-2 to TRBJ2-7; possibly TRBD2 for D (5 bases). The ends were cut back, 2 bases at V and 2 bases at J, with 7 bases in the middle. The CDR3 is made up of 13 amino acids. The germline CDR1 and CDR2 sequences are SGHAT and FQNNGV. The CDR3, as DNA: TGTGCCAGCAGCTTAACCGGGGCCTACGAGCAGTACGTC. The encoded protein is CASSLTGAYEQYV.

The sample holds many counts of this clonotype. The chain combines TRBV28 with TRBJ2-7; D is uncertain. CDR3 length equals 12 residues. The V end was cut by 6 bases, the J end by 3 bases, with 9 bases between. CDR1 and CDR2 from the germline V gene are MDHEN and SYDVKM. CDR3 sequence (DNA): TGTGCCAGCAGCCCCGTTTACTACGAGCAGTACTTC. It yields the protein CASSPVYYEQYF. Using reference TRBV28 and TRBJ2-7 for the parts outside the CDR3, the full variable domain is DVKVTQSSRYLVKRTGEKVFLECVQDMDHENMFWYRQDPGLGLRLIYFSYDVKMKEKGDIPEGYSVSREKKERFSLILESASTNQTSMYLCASSPVYYEQYFGPGTRLTVT.

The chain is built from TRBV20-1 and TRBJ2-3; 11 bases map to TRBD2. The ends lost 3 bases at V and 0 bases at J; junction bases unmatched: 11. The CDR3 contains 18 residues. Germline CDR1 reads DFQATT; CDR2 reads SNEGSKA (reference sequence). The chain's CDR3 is CSARSWLAGGKSTDTQYF. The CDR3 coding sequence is TGCAGTGCTAGGAGTTGGCTAGCGGGGGGTAAGAGCACAGATACGCAGTATTTT.

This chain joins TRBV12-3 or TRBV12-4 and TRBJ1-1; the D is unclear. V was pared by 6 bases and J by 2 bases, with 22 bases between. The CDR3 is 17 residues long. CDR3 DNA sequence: TGTGCCAGCAGGCCGTCATTCGGAGGGTTAAAAAACACTGAAGCTTTCTTT. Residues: CASRPSFGGLKNTEAFF.

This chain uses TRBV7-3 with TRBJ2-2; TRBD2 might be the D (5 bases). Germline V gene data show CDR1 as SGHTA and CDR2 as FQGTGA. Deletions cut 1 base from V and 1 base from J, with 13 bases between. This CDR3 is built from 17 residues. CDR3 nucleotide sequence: TGTGCCAGCAGCTTAAACCCACCCGGACTGAACACCGGGGAGCTGTTTTTT. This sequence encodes CASSLNPPGLNTGELFF.

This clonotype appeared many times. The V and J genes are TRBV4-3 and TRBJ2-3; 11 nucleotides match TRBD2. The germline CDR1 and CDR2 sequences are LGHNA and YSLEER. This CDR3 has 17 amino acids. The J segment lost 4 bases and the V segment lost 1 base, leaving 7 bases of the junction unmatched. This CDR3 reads CASSQVTGTSGPDTQYF. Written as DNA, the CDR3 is TGCGCCAGCAGCCAAGTCACCGGGACTAGCGGTCCAGATACGCAGTATTTT.

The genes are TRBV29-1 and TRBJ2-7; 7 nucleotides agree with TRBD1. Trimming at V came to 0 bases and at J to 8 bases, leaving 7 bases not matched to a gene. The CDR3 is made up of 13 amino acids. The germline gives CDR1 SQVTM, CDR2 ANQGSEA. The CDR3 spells CSVEDEGGAKQYF. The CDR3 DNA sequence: TGCAGCGTTGAAGATGAAGGGGGCGCAAAGCAGTACTTC.

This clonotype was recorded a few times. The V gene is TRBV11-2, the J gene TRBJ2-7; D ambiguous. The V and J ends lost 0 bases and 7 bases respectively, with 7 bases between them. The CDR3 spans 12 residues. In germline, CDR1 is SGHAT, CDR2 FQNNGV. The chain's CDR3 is CASSLDLWEQYF. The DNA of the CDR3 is TGTGCCAGCAGCTTAGACCTGTGGGAGCAGTACTTC.

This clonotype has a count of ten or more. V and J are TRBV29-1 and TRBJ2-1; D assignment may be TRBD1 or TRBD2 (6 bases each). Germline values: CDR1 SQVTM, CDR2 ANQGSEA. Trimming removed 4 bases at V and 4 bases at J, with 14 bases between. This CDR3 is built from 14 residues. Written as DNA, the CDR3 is TGCAGCGTTGCTAGAGGGGGGAAATACAATGAGCAGTTCTTC. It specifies CSVARGGKYNEQFF.

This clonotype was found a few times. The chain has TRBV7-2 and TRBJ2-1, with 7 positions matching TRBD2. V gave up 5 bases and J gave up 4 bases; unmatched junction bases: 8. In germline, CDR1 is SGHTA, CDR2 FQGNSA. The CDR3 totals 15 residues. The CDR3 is CASSIQAGRYNEQFF. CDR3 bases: TGTGCCAGCAGCATACAGGCCGGGAGGTACAATGAGCAGTTCTTC. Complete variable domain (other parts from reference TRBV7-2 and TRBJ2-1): GAGVSQSPSNKVTEKGKDVELRCDPISGHTALYWYRQSLGQGLEFLIYFQGNSAPDKSGLPSDRFSAERTGGSVSTLTIQRTQQEDSAVYLCASSIQAGRYNEQFFGPGTRLTVL.

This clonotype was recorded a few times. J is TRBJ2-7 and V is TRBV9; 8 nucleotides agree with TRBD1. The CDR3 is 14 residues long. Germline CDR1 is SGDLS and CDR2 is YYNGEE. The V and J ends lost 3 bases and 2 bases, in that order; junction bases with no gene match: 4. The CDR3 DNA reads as TGTGCCAGCAGCGCACAGGGGGACCCCTACGAGCAGTACTTC. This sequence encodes CASSAQGDPYEQYF.

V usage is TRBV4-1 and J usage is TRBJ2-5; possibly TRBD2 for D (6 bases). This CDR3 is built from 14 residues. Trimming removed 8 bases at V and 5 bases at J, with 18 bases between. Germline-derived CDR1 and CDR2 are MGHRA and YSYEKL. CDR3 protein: CASGILEGLETQYF. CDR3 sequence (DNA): TGCGCCAGCGGAATACTGGAGGGGTTGGAGACCCAGTACTTC.

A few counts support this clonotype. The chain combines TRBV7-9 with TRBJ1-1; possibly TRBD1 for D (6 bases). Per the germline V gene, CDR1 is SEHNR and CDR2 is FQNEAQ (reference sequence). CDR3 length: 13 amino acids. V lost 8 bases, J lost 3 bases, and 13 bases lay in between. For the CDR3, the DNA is TGTGCCAGCCGAGGCACAGGGCACACTGAAGCTTTCTTT. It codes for CASRGTGHTEAFF.

This CDR3 reads CSADTGRVTEAFF. The CDR3 nucleotides are TGCAGTGCTGATACAGGGAGGGTCACTGAAGCTTTCTTT. The J gene is TRBJ1-1, the V gene TRBV20-1; possibly TRBD1 for D (6 bases). The CDR3 length is 13 residues. Germline assignment: CDR1 DFQATT and CDR2 SNEGSKA (reference sequence). Deletions cut 5 bases from V and 4 bases from J, with 14 bases between.

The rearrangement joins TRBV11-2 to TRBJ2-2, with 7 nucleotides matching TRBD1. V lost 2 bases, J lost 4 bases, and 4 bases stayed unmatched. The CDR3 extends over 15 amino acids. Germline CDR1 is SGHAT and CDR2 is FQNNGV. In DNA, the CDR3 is TGTGCCAGCAGCTTATCCCCAGGGGGCACCGGGGAGCTGTTTTTT. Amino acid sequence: CASSLSPGGTGELFF.

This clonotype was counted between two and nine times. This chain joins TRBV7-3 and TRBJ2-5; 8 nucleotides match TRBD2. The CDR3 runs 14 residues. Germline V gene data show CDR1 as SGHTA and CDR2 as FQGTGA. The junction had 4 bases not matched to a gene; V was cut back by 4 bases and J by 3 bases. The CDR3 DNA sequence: TGTGCCAGCAGCTCCCCGGGACTAGAAGAGACCCAGTACTTC. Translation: CASSSPGLEETQYF.

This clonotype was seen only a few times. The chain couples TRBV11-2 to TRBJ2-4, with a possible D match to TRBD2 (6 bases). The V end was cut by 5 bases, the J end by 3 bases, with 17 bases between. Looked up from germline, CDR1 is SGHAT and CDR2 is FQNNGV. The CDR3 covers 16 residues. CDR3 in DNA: TGTGCCAGCAGCCATCGGGCGGGGCAGGGCAAAAACATTCAGTACTTC. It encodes CASSHRAGQGKNIQYF.

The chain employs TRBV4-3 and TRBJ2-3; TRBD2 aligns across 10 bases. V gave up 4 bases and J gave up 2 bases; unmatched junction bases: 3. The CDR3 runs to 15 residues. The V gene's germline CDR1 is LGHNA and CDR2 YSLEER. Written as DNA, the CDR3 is TGCGCCAGCAGCCTTGGACTAGCGGCCACAGATACGCAGTATTTT. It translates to CASSLGLAATDTQYF.